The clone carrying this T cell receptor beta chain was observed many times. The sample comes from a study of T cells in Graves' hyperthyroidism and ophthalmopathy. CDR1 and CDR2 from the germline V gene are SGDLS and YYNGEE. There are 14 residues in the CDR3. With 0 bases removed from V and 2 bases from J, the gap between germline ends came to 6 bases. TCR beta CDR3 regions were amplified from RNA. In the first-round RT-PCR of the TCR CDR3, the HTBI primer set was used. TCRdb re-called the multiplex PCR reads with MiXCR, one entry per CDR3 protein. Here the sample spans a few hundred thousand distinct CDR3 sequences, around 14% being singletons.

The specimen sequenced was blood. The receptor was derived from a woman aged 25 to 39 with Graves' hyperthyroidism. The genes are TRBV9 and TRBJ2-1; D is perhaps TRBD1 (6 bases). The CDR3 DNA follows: TGTGCCAGCAGCGTAGCAGGGGCCTACAATGAGCAGTTCTTC. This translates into CASSVAGAYNEQFF.